A selection of T cell receptor beta chains follows, all from one sample in a study of T cell responses to AZD1222 COVID-19 vaccine. Profiled with immunoSEQ multiplex PCR; TCRdb holds only in-frame clones, not every one. The sample records approximately 89,000 clones, around nine tenths being singletons. Sequenced here: peripheral blood, sampled on day 0 of AZD1222 vaccination. Every receptor here comes from an adult in good health. Each CDR3 is given with its conserved first and last residue. A D gene is named only where the DNA matches it firmly.

CDR3: CASSSLDRKETQYF
DNA: TGTGCCAGCAGCTCACTGGACAGAAAAGAGACCCAGTACTTC
J: TRBJ2-5
D: NA
V: TRBV7-2

CDR3: CASSSLAGGYNEQFF
DNA: TGTGCCAGCAGCTCCCTAGCGGGGGGGTACAATGAGCAGTTCTTC
J: TRBJ2-1
D: TRBD2
V: TRBV7-9

CDR3: CASSKGPPSYEQYF
DNA: TGTGCCAGCAGCAAGGGACCGCCCTCCTACGAGCAGTACTTC
J: TRBJ2-7
D: NA
V: TRBV7-8

CDR3: CASSPPEGGELFF
DNA: TGTGCCAGCAGCCCCCCGGAGGGCGGGGAGCTGTTTTTT
J: TRBJ2-2
D: NA
V: TRBV7-2

CDR3: CASSLGGPTTNEKLFF
DNA: TGTGCCAGCAGCTTGGGGGGACCAACAACTAATGAAAAACTGTTTTTT
J: TRBJ1-4
D: NA
V: TRBV11-3

CDR3: CASSLAAGGTYEQYF
DNA: TGTGCCAGCAGCTTAGCAGCGGGGGGGACCTACGAGCAGTACTTC
J: TRBJ2-7
D: TRBD2
V: TRBV7-6

CDR3: CASSYLGDGNTIYF
DNA: TGTGCCAGCAGTTACTTGGGGGATGGAAACACCATATATTTT
J: TRBJ1-3
D: NA
V: TRBV6-5

CDR3: CASSLWGTDTQYF
DNA: TGTGCCAGCAGTTTATGGGGCACAGATACGCAGTATTTT
J: TRBJ2-3
D: NA
V: TRBV27

CDR3: CASSLGVQINIQYF
DNA: TGTGCCAGCAGCTTGGGCGTTCAGATAAACATTCAGTACTTC
J: TRBJ2-4
D: NA
V: TRBV5-5

CDR3: CASTPDSGNQPQHF
DNA: TGTGCCAGCACCCCGGACAGCGGCAATCAGCCCCAGCATTTT
J: TRBJ1-5
D: NA
V: TRBV6-5

CDR3: CASSIDEASGGPYNEQFF
DNA: TGTGCCAGTAGTATAGATGAGGCTAGCGGGGGGCCCTACAATGAGCAGTTCTTC
J: TRBJ2-1
D: TRBD2
V: TRBV19

CDR3: CASSRRQGENTEAFF
DNA: TGTGCCAGCAGTCGACGACAGGGAGAGAACACTGAAGCTTTCTTT
J: TRBJ1-1
D: TRBD1
V: TRBV2

CDR3: CASSYRGTNSYEQYF
DNA: TGTGCCAGCTCCTACAGGGGAACCAATTCCTACGAGCAGTACTTC
J: TRBJ2-7
D: TRBD1
V: TRBV18

CDR3: CASSYVGGEAFF
DNA: TGCGCCAGCAGCTACGTGGGGGGTGAAGCTTTCTTT
J: TRBJ1-1
D: NA
V: TRBV5-1

CDR3: CASRPQAIRRGQLSSGNTIYF
DNA: TGTGCCAGTAGACCCCAGGCTATTCGACGGGGACAGTTGAGCTCTGGAAACACCATATATTTT
J: TRBJ1-3
D: TRBD1
V: TRBV19

CDR3: CASSRFPGTGYKKHYEQYF
DNA: TGTGCCAGCAGCCGTTTCCCCGGGACAGGATACAAAAAACACTACGAGCAGTACTTC
J: TRBJ2-7
D: NA
V: TRBV21-1

CDR3: CASSSATGMNTEAFF
DNA: TGTGCCAGCAGCTCGGCGACAGGGATGAACACTGAAGCTTTCTTT
J: TRBJ1-1
D: TRBD1
V: TRBV7-9

CDR3: CASSRTTRETQYF
DNA: TGTGCCAGCAGCAGGACTACTCGAGAGACCCAGTACTTC
J: TRBJ2-5
D: NA
V: TRBV12-3/TRBV12-4

CDR3: CASSLNGQGGSPLHF
DNA: TGCGCCAGCAGCTTGAATGGACAGGGGGGGTCACCCCTCCACTTT
J: TRBJ1-6
D: TRBD1
V: TRBV5-1

CDR3: CASFGTAMNTEAFF
DNA: TGTGCCAGCTTTGGGACAGCTATGAACACTGAAGCTTTCTTT
J: TRBJ1-1
D: TRBD1
V: TRBV6-5

CDR3: CASSLVGSFANTGELFF
DNA: TGTGCCAGCAGCTTAGTCGGGAGTTTCGCGAACACCGGGGAGCTGTTTTTT
J: TRBJ2-2
D: NA
V: TRBV7-2

CDR3: CASRETGNTEAFF
DNA: TGTGCCAGCAGGGAAACAGGGAACACTGAAGCTTTCTTT
J: TRBJ1-1
D: NA
V: TRBV13